This T cell receptor beta chain stems from a study of CD4+ T cells in melanoma. TCRdb's copy holds only in-frame clones and misses some; the assay was immunoSEQ multiplex PCR. The top ten clones hold approximately 9.9% of a sample with some 21,000 clones, more than 70% of them seen once. About this clone: Antigen: not known.

The CDR3 sequence is 15 residues long. Germline loops: CDR1 SGHTA, CDR2 FQGTGA. V was clipped by 0 bases and J by 1 base, with 8 bases between them. Study-wide results and caveats: CD8+ T cell, macrophage and B cell function reportedly correlated with neoantigen-specific CD4+ T cells. Neoantigen-specific CD4+ T cells in melanoma reportedly had diverse differentiation states.

The TCR originated in a human donor with melanoma. The chain links TRBV7-3 to TRBJ2-3, with a possible D match to TRBD1 (5 bases). Written as DNA, the CDR3 is TGTGCCAGCAGCTTAACAGGGGTTGGCACAGATACGCAGTATTTT. Translated: CASSLTGVGTDTQYF.